The T cell receptor beta chain under discussion was sequenced for a study of T cell responses to AZD1222 COVID-19 vaccine. Clones were read by immunoSEQ multiplex PCR, and TCRdb kept only the in-frame ones, dropping some. Here the sample spans some 15,000 clones, roughly 90% being singletons. Regarding this clone: The antigen is unknown.

Overall study results and limits: Among vaccine-associated CD4 TCRs, coverage spanned spike, with dominance at 160-218 and 743-854.

With V trimmed by 5 bases and J by 2 bases, 8 bases remained unmatched. In germline, CDR1 is LNHDA, CDR2 SQIVND (reference sequence). This CDR3 spans 15 amino acids. Sequencing used peripheral blood, obtained 28 days after the second AZD1222 dose. The source is an adult who received the AZD1222 COVID-19 vaccine. The V call is TRBV19, the J call TRBJ2-7; 8 positions match TRBD1. CDR3: CASSLARGPTYEQYF. CDR3 DNA: TGTGCCAGTAGTCTGGCCAGGGGGCCCACCTACGAGCAGTACTTC.